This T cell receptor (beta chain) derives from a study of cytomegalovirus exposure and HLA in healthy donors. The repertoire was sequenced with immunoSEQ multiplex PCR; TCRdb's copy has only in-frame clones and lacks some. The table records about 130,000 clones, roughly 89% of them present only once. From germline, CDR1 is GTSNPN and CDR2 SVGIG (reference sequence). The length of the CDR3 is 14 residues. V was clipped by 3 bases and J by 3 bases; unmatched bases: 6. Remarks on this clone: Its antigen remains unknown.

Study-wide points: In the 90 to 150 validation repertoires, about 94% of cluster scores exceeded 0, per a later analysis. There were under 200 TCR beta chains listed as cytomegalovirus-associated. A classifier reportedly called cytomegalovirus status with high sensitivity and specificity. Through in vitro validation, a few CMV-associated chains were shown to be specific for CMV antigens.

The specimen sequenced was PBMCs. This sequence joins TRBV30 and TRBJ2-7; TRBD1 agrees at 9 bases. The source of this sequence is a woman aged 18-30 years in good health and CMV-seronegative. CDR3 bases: TGTGCCTGGAGGGCGGACAGGGGAGACTACGAGCAGTACTTC. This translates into CAWRADRGDYEQYF.